This TCR beta chain was sequenced in a study of T cells in Graves' hyperthyroidism and ophthalmopathy. Notes on the study in general: Among thyroid clonotypes expanded above 0.001, most also appeared in blood.

It was at first hyperthyroidism diagnosis, before any ophthalmopathy symptoms, that the blood sample was taken. Amplification of TCR beta CDR3 regions used RNA as the template. The study used the HTBI primer set for a first-round RT-PCR of the TCR CDR3. Each CDR3 protein is one row after TCRdb ran MiXCR on the multiplex PCR reads. The sample consists of a few hundred thousand distinct CDR3 sequences, 15% to 18% of them appearing once. Ten or more counts support this clonotype. As yet, its antigen is unknown. Trimming shortened V by 1 base and J by 0 bases, and 6 bases separated the two germline ends. CDR3 length: 14 residues. Germline loops: CDR1 SGHRS, CDR2 YFSETQ.

What was sequenced was blood. The sequence was collected from a woman aged 18-29 years with Graves' hyperthyroidism that later progressed to Graves' ophthalmopathy. The chain couples TRBV5-1 to TRBJ2-3; D is unclear. This CDR3 is CASSLWRSTDTQYF. In nucleotides, the CDR3 is TGCGCCAGCAGCTTGTGGAGAAGCACAGATACGCAGTATTTT. The full variable domain, completed using reference TRBV5-1 and TRBJ2-3, is KAGVTQTPRYLIKTRGQQVTLSCSPISGHRSVSWYQQTPGQGLQFLFEYFSETQRNKGNFPGRFSGRQFSNSRSEMNVSTLELGDSALYLCASSLWRSTDTQYFGPGTRLTVL.